The rows below give T cell receptor beta chains drawn from one sample of a study of blood T cell repertoires in COVID-19. The data were produced by immunoSEQ multiplex PCR, yet TCRdb's version contains in-frame clones alone and is incomplete. The sample has 90,000 to 150,000 clones, 85% to 90% seen once. The sequenced sample consisted of peripheral blood. The receptors originated from a man aged 65 to 85 with active or convalescent COVID-19. The CDR3 runs from the conserved cysteine through the conserved F or W. The D gene is left open where the match is weak. Only some rows state a clone size, as once, few, many or a class for expanded clones.

D: TRBD1; J: TRBJ2-7; size: NA; V: TRBV19; CDR3: CASSMKGQGSYEQYF; DNA: TGTGCCAGTAGTATGAAGGGACAGGGCTCCTACGAGCAGTACTTC
D: TRBD1; J: TRBJ2-3; size: NA; V: TRBV25-1; CDR3: CASNRGNSDTQYF; DNA: TGTGCCAGCAACAGGGGGAATAGTGATACGCAGTATTTT
D: NA; J: TRBJ2-1; size: NA; V: TRBV9; CDR3: CASSSSTGSSYNEQFF; DNA: TGTGCCAGCAGCTCTAGCACAGGGAGCTCCTACAATGAGCAGTTCTTC
D: NA; J: TRBJ2-1; size: NA; V: TRBV7-9; CDR3: CASSRSPYNEQFF; DNA: TGTGCCAGCAGCCGCAGTCCCTACAATGAGCAGTTCTTC
D: NA; J: TRBJ2-1; size: NA; V: TRBV19; CDR3: CASSIDATSWLGNEQFF; DNA: TGTGCCAGTAGTATAGATGCTACTAGCTGGCTAGGCAATGAGCAGTTCTTC
D: NA; J: TRBJ2-7; size: once; V: TRBV18; CDR3: CASSQTGPSYEQYF; DNA: TGTGCCAGCTCTCAAACAGGACCCTCCTACGAGCAGTACTTC
D: NA; J: TRBJ2-7; size: NA; V: TRBV9; CDR3: CASSVEGGRGYEQYF; DNA: TGTGCCAGCAGCGTAGAAGGTGGGAGGGGGTACGAGCAGTACTTC
D: NA; J: TRBJ1-5; size: few; V: TRBV28; CDR3: CASSLSRGPYSNQPQHF; DNA: TGTGCCAGCAGTTTATCCAGGGGCCCATATAGCAATCAGCCCCAGCATTTT
D: TRBD1; J: TRBJ1-2; size: NA; V: TRBV29-1; CDR3: CSVSTGGEGYTF; DNA: TGCAGCGTTTCTACAGGGGGGGAAGGCTACACCTTC
D: TRBD2; J: TRBJ2-2; size: NA; V: TRBV19; CDR3: CASSIRGANTGELFF; DNA: TGTGCCAGTAGTATACGGGGGGCGAACACCGGGGAGCTGTTTTTT
D: NA; J: TRBJ2-5; size: NA; V: TRBV7-9; CDR3: CASSLGPGGETQYF; DNA: TGTGCCAGCAGCCTCGGCCCCGGAGGGGAGACCCAGTACTTC
D: NA; J: TRBJ2-3; size: once; V: TRBV6-5; CDR3: CASEDRATDTQYF; DNA: TGTGCCAGCGAGGACAGAGCCACAGATACGCAGTATTTT
D: TRBD1; J: TRBJ2-7; size: once; V: TRBV7-9; CDR3: CASSPSGTGEYEQYF; DNA: TGTGCCAGCAGCCCGTCCGGGACAGGAGAGTACGAGCAGTACTTC
D: NA; J: TRBJ2-1; size: NA; V: TRBV28; CDR3: CASSLYGSSYNEQFF; DNA: TGTGCCAGCAGTTTATACGGGAGCTCCTACAATGAGCAGTTCTTC
D: TRBD2; J: TRBJ2-5; size: NA; V: TRBV7-9; CDR3: CASRLGLAGQTQYF; DNA: TGTGCCAGCAGACTAGGACTAGCGGGGCAGACCCAGTACTTC
D: TRBD1; J: TRBJ2-3; size: NA; V: TRBV27; CDR3: CASSSSDRAVSQAQYF; DNA: TGTGCCAGCAGTTCATCGGACAGGGCTGTATCCCAGGCGCAGTATTTT
D: NA; J: TRBJ1-3; size: NA; V: TRBV15; CDR3: CATRTAGPSGNTIYF; DNA: TGTGCCACCAGGACCGCAGGGCCCTCTGGAAACACCATATATTTT
D: TRBD1; J: TRBJ1-1; size: NA; V: TRBV3-1/TRBV3-2; CDR3: CASSPGGTRPTEAFF; DNA: TGTGCCAGCAGCCCAGGGGGGACGCGGCCCACTGAAGCTTTCTTT
D: NA; J: TRBJ1-6; size: NA; V: TRBV30; CDR3: CAWRGSGPNSPLHF; DNA: TGTGCCTGGAGAGGTTCGGGTCCTAATTCACCCCTCCACTTT
D: NA; J: TRBJ1-2; size: NA; V: TRBV6-5; CDR3: CASSTGGTGAGGYTF; DNA: TGTGCCAGCAGTACGGGGGGCACCGGAGCGGGTGGCTACACCTTC
D: TRBD1; J: TRBJ1-2; size: NA; V: TRBV7-2; CDR3: CASSLDRVGGYTF; DNA: TGTGCCAGCAGCCTGGACAGGGTGGGTGGCTACACCTTC
D: NA; J: TRBJ2-7; size: once; V: TRBV27; CDR3: CASSFSSGHLSYEQYF; DNA: TGTGCCAGCAGTTTCTCCTCGGGACACCTTTCCTACGAGCAGTACTTC
D: NA; J: TRBJ2-1; size: NA; V: TRBV28; CDR3: CASERYNEQFF; DNA: TGTGCCAGCGAGCGGTACAATGAGCAGTTCTTC
D: TRBD2; J: TRBJ2-1; size: NA; V: TRBV10-1; CDR3: CASSESRLADNEQFF; DNA: TGCGCCAGCAGTGAGAGCCGACTAGCGGACAATGAGCAGTTCTTC
D: NA; J: TRBJ2-2; size: NA; V: TRBV6-6; CDR3: CASSPLSDTGELFF; DNA: TGTGCCAGCAGCCCTCTATCGGACACCGGGGAGCTGTTTTTT
D: TRBD2; J: TRBJ2-3; size: once; V: TRBV3-1/TRBV3-2; CDR3: CASSQIAGNTDTQYF; DNA: TGTGCCAGCAGCCAAATAGCGGGCAACACAGATACGCAGTATTTT